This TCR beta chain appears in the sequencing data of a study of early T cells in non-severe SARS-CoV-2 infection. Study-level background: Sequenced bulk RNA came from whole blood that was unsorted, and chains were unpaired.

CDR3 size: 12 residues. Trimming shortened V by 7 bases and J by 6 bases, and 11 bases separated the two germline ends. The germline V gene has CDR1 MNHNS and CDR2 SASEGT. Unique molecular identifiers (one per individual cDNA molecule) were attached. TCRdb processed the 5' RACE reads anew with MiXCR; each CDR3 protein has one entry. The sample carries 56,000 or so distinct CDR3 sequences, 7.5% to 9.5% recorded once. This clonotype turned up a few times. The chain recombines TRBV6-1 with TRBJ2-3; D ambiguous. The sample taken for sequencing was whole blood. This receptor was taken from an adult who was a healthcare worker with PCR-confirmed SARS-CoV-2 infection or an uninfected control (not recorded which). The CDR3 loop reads CASIKYGDTQYF. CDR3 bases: TGTGCCAGCATCAAGTACGGGGATACGCAGTATTTT.